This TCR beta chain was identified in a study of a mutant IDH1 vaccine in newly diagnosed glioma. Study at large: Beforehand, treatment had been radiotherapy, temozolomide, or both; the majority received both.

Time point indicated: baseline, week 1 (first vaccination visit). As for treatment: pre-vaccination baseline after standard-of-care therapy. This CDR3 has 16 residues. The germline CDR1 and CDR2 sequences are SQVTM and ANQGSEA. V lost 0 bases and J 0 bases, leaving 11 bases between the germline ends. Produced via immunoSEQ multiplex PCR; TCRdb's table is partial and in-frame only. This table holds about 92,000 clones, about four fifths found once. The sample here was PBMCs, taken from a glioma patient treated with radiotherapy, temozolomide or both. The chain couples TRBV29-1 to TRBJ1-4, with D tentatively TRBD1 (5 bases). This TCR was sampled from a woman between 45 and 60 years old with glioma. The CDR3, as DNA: TGCAGCGTTGAAGATCTCGGGACGGCAACTAATGAAAAACTGTTTTTT. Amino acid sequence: CSVEDLGTATNEKLFF.